This T cell receptor beta chain was identified during a study of shared clonotypes between healthy human individuals. In the authors' methods: Because ImmunoSEQ provided only junction sequences with no quality scores, the filtering differed. This table comes from immunoSEQ multiplex PCR, and its TCRdb copy is limited to in-frame clones, with some not included. V, J and clone size are those of that table, while D and trimming were read from the DNA. This repertoire shows some 2,100,000 clones, approximately 94% found once; its top ten account for over 1.5%. CDR1 is SGHVS and CDR2 is FNYEAQ in the germline V gene. Unmatched junction bases numbered 11, after V lost 5 bases and J lost 7 bases. The CDR3 runs to 15 residues. The naive CD8 subset, CD45RO-negative cells positively selected for CCR7, excluded terminally differentiated effector memory CD45RA+ cells.

V and J are TRBV7-6 and TRBJ2-1; 7 bases align to TRBD2. The sample comprised naive CD8+ T cells from PBMCs. This receptor was identified in a man aged 18 to 35 in good health. Some clones in this sample may be carry-over from other donors' samples. CDR3 nucleotides: TGTGCCAGCAGCCATCCGGGGGGAGTGGGGAATGAGCAGTTCTTC. Encoded protein: CASSHPGGVGNEQFF.